The next 15 T cell receptor beta chains were all read from a single sample in a study of T cells in Graves' hyperthyroidism and ophthalmopathy. There were TCR beta CDR3 regions amplified from RNA transcripts. With the HTBI primer set, the TCR CDR3 went through a first round of RT-PCR. Each CDR3 protein is one row after TCRdb ran MiXCR on the multiplex PCR reads. The sample yields about 520,000 distinct CDR3 sequences, approximately 25% seen once. Sequenced input: blood. The receptors were sampled from a woman in her 30s with Graves' ophthalmopathy.

This clonotype was recorded at least ten times. The junction differs from germline at one of its ends, possibly a read error. The chain's CDR3 is CASSSYPGQISHEQYF. The CDR3 nucleotides read TGTGCCAGCAGCTCGTATCCGGGACAGATCTCCCACGAGCAGTACTTC. V is TRBV7-2 and J is TRBJ2-7; TRBD1 matches 7 bases. This CDR3 comprises 16 residues. Germline CDR1 SGHTA, CDR2 FQGNSA.

The chain employs TRBV18 and TRBJ2-5; D may be TRBD1 or TRBD2 (5 bases each). This CDR3 is built from 14 residues. CDR1 and CDR2 from the germline V gene are KGHSH and LQKENI. V was pared by 3 bases and J by 4 bases, with 12 bases between. CDR3 nucleotide sequence: TGTGCCAGCTCACCGGGACCGAGGCCAGAGACCCAGTACTTC. Amino acid sequence: CASSPGPRPETQYF.

Many counts were recorded for this clonotype. V and J are TRBV6-1 and TRBJ2-4, with D possibly being TRBD1 (6 bases). CDR3 length: 17 residues. The germline CDR1 and CDR2 sequences are MNHNS and SASEGT. V shed 5 bases and J shed 1 base, with 18 bases lying between them. The CDR3 reads CASSTRRQGTAKNIQYF. The CDR3 nucleotides read TGTGCCAGCAGTACAAGGCGCCAGGGGACCGCCAAAAACATTCAGTACTTC.

This clonotype showed up many times. The rearrangement uses TRBV5-1 and TRBJ2-7, with TRBD1 matching over 10 bases. The CDR3 is 14 amino acids. Germline CDR1 reads SGHRS; CDR2 reads YFSETQ. After removal of 8 bases from V and 4 bases from J, the junction contained 9 bases not matched to a gene. CDR3 coding DNA: TGCGCCAGTGACCCGGGACAGGGGTCGTACGAGCAGTACTTC. It is translated as CASDPGQGSYEQYF.

Turning to this clonotype: A much larger clonotype is one base distant, so this may be a read error. The DNA for the CDR3 is TGTGCCAGCAGTCTTACTCCCGGGACAGGGGAGTCAGAGATCCAGTACTTC. Its translation is CASSLTPGTGESEIQYF. The chain is built from TRBV27 and TRBJ2-5, with TRBD1 identical over 10 bases. The germline V gene has CDR1 MNHEY and CDR2 SMNVEV (reference sequence). This CDR3 is built from 17 residues.

Written as DNA, the CDR3 is TGCAGTGCCAGGATACCAGGGGCTGAAGCTTTCTTT. Amino acids: CSARIPGAEAFF. The genes are TRBV20-1 and TRBJ1-1; possible D gene TRBD1, 6 bases. CDR1 is DFQATT, CDR2 SNEGSKA, per germline (reference sequence). Trimming pared 6 bases from V and 6 bases from J, leaving 14 bases between. There are 12 residues in the CDR3.

This clonotype was found many times. V usage is TRBV7-4 and J usage is TRBJ1-5, with D unclear. CDR1 and CDR2 (germline): SGHVT, SQSDAQ. Trimming cost V 0 bases and J 0 bases, with 9 bases left between them. The CDR3 sequence is 16 residues long. CDR3 coding DNA: TGTGCCAGCAGCTTAGCCCCCGGTTATAGCAATCAGCCCCAGCATTTT. It codes for CASSLAPGYSNQPQHF.

This clonotype was found many times. The chain carries TRBV6-2 or TRBV6-3 and TRBJ2-5, with 7 positions matching TRBD1. Germline CDR1 MNHEY, CDR2 SVGEGT. The CDR3 sequence is 15 residues long. Losses at the gene ends were 4 bases for V and 4 bases for J; bases not matched to a gene: 9. The CDR3 here is CASSSADRAGETQYF. The CDR3, as DNA: TGTGCCAGCAGTTCCGCCGACAGGGCCGGAGAGACCCAGTACTTC.

This clonotype was seen many times. The rearrangement joins TRBV7-2 to TRBJ2-1; D is unresolved. Deletions cut 5 bases from V and 2 bases from J, with 13 bases between. The CDR3 totals 15 residues. From germline, CDR1 is SGHTA and CDR2 FQGNSA. The CDR3 protein is CASSPTRLPYNEQFF. DNA of the CDR3: TGTGCCAGCAGCCCCACAAGGCTTCCCTACAATGAGCAGTTCTTC.

This clonotype was observed many times. CDR3 bases: TGTGCCACCGGGACAGCGCGGGGTGGCTACACCTTC. It encodes CATGTARGGYTF. The chain carries TRBV15 and TRBJ1-2; TRBD1 aligns across 7 bases. The ends lost 8 bases at V and 7 bases at J; junction bases unmatched: 7. The CDR3 spans 12 residues. Germline V gene lookup returns CDR1 LNHNV and CDR2 YYDKDF (reference sequence).

This clonotype was recorded at least ten times. The V and J genes are TRBV24-1 and TRBJ2-5; 7 bases are shared with TRBD1. After removal of 4 bases from V and 3 bases from J, the junction contained 4 bases not matched to a gene. CDR1 and CDR2 (germline): KGHDR, SFDVKD. There are 14 residues in the CDR3. CDR3 DNA: TGTGCCACCAGTGAGCATGGGACAGAAGAGACCCAGTACTTC. It specifies CATSEHGTEETQYF.

The sample holds many counts of this clonotype. V gene TRBV6-5 combines with J gene TRBJ2-2; 7 positions agree with TRBD1. The germline V gene encodes CDR1 MNHEY and CDR2 SVGAGI. J was trimmed by 8 bases and V by 6 bases; bases with no gene match: 9. The length of the CDR3 is 14 residues. The CDR3 DNA is TGTGCCAGCAGATCGTTACAGGGACAGGGGGAGCTGTTTTTT. Translating gives CASRSLQGQGELFF.

The genes are TRBV3-1 and TRBJ2-7, with D hard to call. Deletions cut 4 bases from V and 2 bases from J, with 12 bases between. The CDR3 spans 14 residues. The germline gives CDR1 LGHDT, CDR2 YNNKEL (reference sequence). CDR3 region: CASSPALGTYEQYF. The CDR3 region has the DNA TGTGCCAGCAGCCCAGCGCTGGGAACCTACGAGCAGTACTTC.

This clonotype has just a few counts. This chain joins TRBV29-1 and TRBJ1-1; possible D gene TRBD1, 5 bases. The CDR3 is 12 residues long. CDR1 is SQVTM, CDR2 ANQGSEA, per germline. The V end lost 7 bases, the J end lost 0 bases, and 9 bases lay between the germline ends. The CDR3 sequence is CSGQSMNTEAFF. CDR3 bases: TGCAGCGGACAGTCCATGAACACTGAAGCTTTCTTT.

The chain employs TRBV12-3 or TRBV12-4 and TRBJ2-5; D perhaps matches TRBD1 (6 bases). The CDR3 is made up of 11 amino acids. V was pared by 1 base and J by 10 bases, with 7 bases between. CDR3 loop: CASSLDRVQYF. The DNA for the CDR3 is TGTGCCAGCAGTTTAGACAGGGTCCAGTACTTC.